The 10 T cell receptor beta chains listed next were all sequenced from one sample in a study of cytotoxic CD8 clonotypes in ibrutinib-treated CLL. Data came from immunoSEQ multiplex PCR; TCRdb stores just in-frame clones and leaves some out. This sample has approximately 330,000 clones, with more than 65% found just once. The starting material was PBMCs, obtained before ibrutinib treatment. Every receptor here comes from a human donor with chronic lymphocytic leukemia.

This sequence joins TRBV11-3 and TRBJ2-7, with D possibly being TRBD2 (6 bases). This CDR3 spans 15 amino acids. Germline CDR1 is SGHNT and CDR2 is YENEEA. Trimming took off 5 bases at V and 5 bases at J, with 19 bases between the two ends. CDR3 DNA: TGTGCCAGCAGCCCTCGACTAGTATCTTCCCACGAGCAGTACTTC. Translating it yields CASSPRLVSSHEQYF.

The chain has TRBV19 and TRBJ2-7; D is possibly TRBD2 (8 bases). V was trimmed by 4 bases and J by 4 bases, leaving 17 bases between them. The germline gives CDR1 LNHDA, CDR2 SQIVND (reference sequence). This CDR3 comprises 15 residues. CDR3: CASSRGTAGEYEQYF. For the CDR3, the DNA is TGTGCCAGTAGTAGAGGGACAGCGGGGGAGTACGAGCAGTACTTC.

V is TRBV27 and J is TRBJ2-1; D is unclear. V was shortened by 5 bases and J by 0 bases, with 11 bases between the two germline ends. This CDR3 region has 15 residues. Germline-derived CDR1 and CDR2 are MNHEY and SMNVEV (reference sequence). CDR3 in amino acids: CASSGALSSYNEQFF. The CDR3 nucleotides are TGTGCCAGCAGTGGCGCGTTGAGCTCCTACAATGAGCAGTTCTTC.

V gene TRBV5-1 combines with J gene TRBJ2-7; D may be TRBD1 or TRBD2 (5 bases each). Per germline, CDR1 SGHRS and CDR2 YFSETQ. CDR3 length: 14 residues. V was clipped by 1 base and J by 3 bases, with 11 bases between them. The CDR3 bases are TGCGCCAGCAGCTTGTCGGGACCTAACTACGAGCAGTACTTC. Its translation is CASSLSGPNYEQYF.

The V gene is TRBV10-3, the J gene TRBJ2-1, with 13 nucleotides matching TRBD2. The CDR3 covers 19 residues. J gave up 6 bases and V 4 bases, and 15 bases lay outside the gene matches. Germline-derived CDR1 and CDR2 are ENHRY and SYGVKD. The CDR3 loop reads CAISGATGTSGTSINEQFF. The CDR3, as DNA: TGTGCCATCAGTGGAGCAACCGGGACTAGCGGGACATCTATCAATGAGCAGTTCTTC.

The J gene is TRBJ2-2, the V gene TRBV5-6, with unresolved D. Germline CDR1 is SGHDT and CDR2 is YYEEEE. V lost 0 bases, J lost 5 bases, and 14 bases lay in between. The CDR3 is 16 residues long. CDR3 sequence reads: CASSLVGRVVTGELFF. DNA for the CDR3: TGTGCCAGCAGCTTGGTGGGTAGGGTGGTTACCGGGGAGCTGTTTTTT.

This chain joins TRBV12-5 and TRBJ1-5; 7 nucleotides agree with TRBD1. CDR3 length: 14 amino acids. V gave up 5 bases and J gave up 6 bases; unmatched junction bases: 7. Germline CDR1 is LGHNT and CDR2 is FRNRAP. CDR3 sequence: CASGETGVAQPQHF. CDR3 coding DNA: TGTGCTAGTGGTGAAACAGGGGTGGCTCAGCCCCAGCATTTT. The whole variable domain, remainder taken from reference TRBV12-5 and TRBJ1-5, is DARVTQTPRHKVTEMGQEVTMRCQPILGHNTVFWYRQTMMQGLELLAYFRNRAPLDDSGMPKDRFSAEMPDATLATLKIQPSEPRDSAVYFCASGETGVAQPQHFGDGTRLSIL.

V and J are TRBV15 and TRBJ2-5; 8 positions agree with TRBD1. Losses at the gene ends were 1 base for V and 2 bases for J; bases not matched to a gene: 6. Germline V CDR1 and CDR2: LNHNV, YYDKDF (reference sequence). CDR3 length: 16 residues. CDR3 nucleotides: TGTGCCACCAGCAGAGCCTACGGGACAGGACAAGAGACCCAGTACTTC. Its translation is CATSRAYGTGQETQYF.

The V gene is TRBV11-2, the J gene TRBJ2-7; tentatively, D is TRBD2 (5 bases). This CDR3 is 15 amino acids long. Trimming took 0 bases from V and 4 from J, leaving 13 bases between them. The V gene's germline CDR1 is SGHAT and CDR2 FQNNGV. Here the CDR3 DNA reads TGTGCCAGCAGCTTAGACGACTATCGGTTGTACGAGCAGTACTTC. It is translated as CASSLDDYRLYEQYF. Full variable domain (remainder filled in from reference TRBV11-2 and TRBJ2-7): EAGVAQSPRYKIIEKRQSVAFWCNPISGHATLYWYQQILGQGPKLLIQFQNNGVVDDSQLPKDRFSAERLKGVDSTLKIQPAKLEDSAVYLCASSLDDYRLYEQYFGPGTRLTVT.

The chain carries TRBV5-4 and TRBJ1-2, with D perhaps matching TRBD1 (5 bases). The CDR3 contains 15 residues. The germline V gene has CDR1 SGHNT and CDR2 YYREEE (reference sequence). Deletions cut 0 bases from V and 3 bases from J, with 12 bases between. The CDR3 sequence is CASSLAARDYYGYTF. The DNA of the CDR3 is TGTGCCAGCAGCTTGGCGGCCAGGGATTACTATGGCTACACCTTC.